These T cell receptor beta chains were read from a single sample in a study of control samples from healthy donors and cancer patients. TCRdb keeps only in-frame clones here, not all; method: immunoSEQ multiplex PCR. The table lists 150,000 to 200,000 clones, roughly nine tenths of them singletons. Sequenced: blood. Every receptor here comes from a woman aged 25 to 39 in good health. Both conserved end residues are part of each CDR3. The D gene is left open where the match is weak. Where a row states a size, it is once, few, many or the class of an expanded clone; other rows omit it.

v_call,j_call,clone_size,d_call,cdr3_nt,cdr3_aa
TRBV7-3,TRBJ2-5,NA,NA,TGTGCCAGCAGCTTAATGAGTCAAGAGACCCAGTACTTC,CASSLMSQETQYF
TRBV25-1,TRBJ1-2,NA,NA,TGTGCCAGCAGCCGAATGGGGGGGGCCGTCTATGGCTACACCTTC,CASSRMGGAVYGYTF
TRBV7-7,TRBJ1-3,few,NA,TGTGCCAGCAGCTTAGCGCAGGGGTCTGGAAACACCATATATTTT,CASSLAQGSGNTIYF
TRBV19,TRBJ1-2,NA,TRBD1,TGTGCCAGTAGAGAACAGGGGGCTAACTATGGCTACACCTTC,CASREQGANYGYTF
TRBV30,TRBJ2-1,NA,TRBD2,TGTGCCTGGAGTCCCGGACTAGCGAACACAATGAGGCAGTTCTTC,CAWSPGLANTMRQFF
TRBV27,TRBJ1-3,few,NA,TGTGCCAGCAGTTTATCTGGGCAGGGCGACACCATATATTTT,CASSLSGQGDTIYF
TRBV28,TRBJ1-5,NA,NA,TGTGCCAGCAGCTGGGACAGCAATCAGCCCCAGCATTTT,CASSWDSNQPQHF
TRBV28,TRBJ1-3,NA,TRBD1,TGTGCCAGCAGTCCAGGACAGGGGGCGGGAAACACCATATATTTT,CASSPGQGAGNTIYF
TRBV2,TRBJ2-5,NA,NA,TGTGCCAGCAGGCCCCGGACGGGGGAGACCCAGTACTTC,CASRPRTGETQYF
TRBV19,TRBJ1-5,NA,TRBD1,TGTGCCAGTACCCGGGACAGGTTCAATCAGCCCCAGCATTTT,CASTRDRFNQPQHF
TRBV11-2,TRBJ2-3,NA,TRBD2,TGTGCCAGCAGCCTCCGGACTAGCGGGGATACGCAGTATTTT,CASSLRTSGDTQYF
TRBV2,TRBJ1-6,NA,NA,TGTGCCAGCAGGGTAGATACTAATTCACCCCTCCACTTT,CASRVDTNSPLHF
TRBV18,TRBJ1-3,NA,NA,TGTGCCAGCTCACCAGGGGCCGGAAACACCATATATTTT,CASSPGAGNTIYF
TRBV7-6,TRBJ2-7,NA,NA,TGTGCCAGCAGCTTAGCCACAGGGGGGGCCTACGAGCAGTACTTC,CASSLATGGAYEQYF
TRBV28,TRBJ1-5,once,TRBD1,TGTGCCAGCAGTCATCCGGGACAGGGGGTCACTTATAGCAATCAGCCCCAGCATTTT,CASSHPGQGVTYSNQPQHF
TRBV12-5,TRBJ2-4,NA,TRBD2,TGTGCTAGTGGTTTGGCGGGGGGGCTCAAAAACATTCAGTACTTC,CASGLAGGLKNIQYF
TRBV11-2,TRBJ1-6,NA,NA,TGTGCCAGCAGCTTATTAAATTCACCCCTCCACTTT,CASSLLNSPLHF
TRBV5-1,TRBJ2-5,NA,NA,TGCGCCAGCAGCTACAGGGAGACCCAGTACTTC,CASSYRETQYF
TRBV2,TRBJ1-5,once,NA,TGTGCCAGCAGCTGGGACCGACATAGCAATCAGCCCCAGCATTTT,CASSWDRHSNQPQHF
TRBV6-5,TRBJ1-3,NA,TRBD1,TGTGCCAGCGGTACAGGGGGGGGAAACACCATATATTTT,CASGTGGGNTIYF
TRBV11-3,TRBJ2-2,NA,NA,TGTGCCAGCAGTAGTGGGGGGAGCGGCACCGGGGAGCTGTTTTTT,CASSSGGSGTGELFF
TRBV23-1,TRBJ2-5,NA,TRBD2,TGCGCCAGCAGTCAATCGGGGGGAGGGCCCGAAGAGACCCAGTACTTC,CASSQSGGGPEETQYF